This T cell receptor (beta chain) derives from a study of cytomegalovirus exposure and HLA in healthy donors. Researchers ran the PCR with 60 Vbeta and 13 Jbeta primers. The repertoire was sequenced with immunoSEQ multiplex PCR; TCRdb's copy has only in-frame clones and lacks some. The sample has about 82,000 clones; less than 80% are singletons. Germline V CDR1 and CDR2: MNHEY, SMNVEV (reference sequence). V dropped 6 bases and J dropped 0 bases, with 12 bases sitting between them. CDR3 size: 14 residues. In its sample, this clone was seen once. Its antigen is undetermined. Study-wide results and caveats: The classifier reportedly diagnosed cytomegalovirus status with high specificity and sensitivity.

The rearrangement links TRBV27 to TRBJ2-7; perhaps TRBD1 as D (6 bases). The sequence was collected from a human donor in good health. Sequenced sample: PBMCs. CDR3 nucleotides: TGTGCCAGCAGATTGACAGGAGGCTCCTACGAGCAGTACTTC. It is translated as CASRLTGGSYEQYF.